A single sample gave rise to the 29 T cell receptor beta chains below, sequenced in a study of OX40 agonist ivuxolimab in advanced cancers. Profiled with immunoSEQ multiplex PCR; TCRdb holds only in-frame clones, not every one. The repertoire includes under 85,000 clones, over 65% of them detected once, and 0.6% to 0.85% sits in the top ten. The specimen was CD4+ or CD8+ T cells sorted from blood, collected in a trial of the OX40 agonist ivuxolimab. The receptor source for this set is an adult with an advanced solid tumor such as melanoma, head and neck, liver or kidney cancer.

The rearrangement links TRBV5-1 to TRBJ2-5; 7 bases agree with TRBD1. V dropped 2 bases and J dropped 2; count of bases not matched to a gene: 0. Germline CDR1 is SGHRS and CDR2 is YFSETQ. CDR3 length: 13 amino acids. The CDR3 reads CASSLQGQETQYF. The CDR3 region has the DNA TGCGCCAGCAGCTTACAGGGGCAAGAGACCCAGTACTTC.

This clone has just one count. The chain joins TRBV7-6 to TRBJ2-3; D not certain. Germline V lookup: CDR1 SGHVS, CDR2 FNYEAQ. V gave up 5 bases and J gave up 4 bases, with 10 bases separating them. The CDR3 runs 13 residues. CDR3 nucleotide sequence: TGTGCCAGCAGCCAAGGGCAGGCAGATACGCAGTATTTT. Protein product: CASSQGQADTQYF. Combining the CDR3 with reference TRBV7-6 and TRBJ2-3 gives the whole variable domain GAGVSQSPRYKVTKRGQDVALRCDPISGHVSLYWYRQALGQGPEFLTYFNYEAQQDKSGLPNDRFSAERPEGSISTLTIQRTEQRDSAMYRCASSQGQADTQYFGPGTRLTVL.

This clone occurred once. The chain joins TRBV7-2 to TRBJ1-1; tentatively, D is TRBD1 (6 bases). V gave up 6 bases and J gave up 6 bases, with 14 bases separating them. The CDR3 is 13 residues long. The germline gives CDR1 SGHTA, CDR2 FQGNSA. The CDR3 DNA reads TGTGCCAGCAGTACTAGACAGGACGCTGAAGCTTTCTTT. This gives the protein CASSTRQDAEAFF.

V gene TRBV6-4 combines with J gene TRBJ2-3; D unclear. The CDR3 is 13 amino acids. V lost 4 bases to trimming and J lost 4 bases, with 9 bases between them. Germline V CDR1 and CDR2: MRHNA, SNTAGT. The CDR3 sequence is CASSAQGPDTQYF. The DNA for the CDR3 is TGTGCCAGCAGTGCTCAAGGGCCAGATACGCAGTATTTT.

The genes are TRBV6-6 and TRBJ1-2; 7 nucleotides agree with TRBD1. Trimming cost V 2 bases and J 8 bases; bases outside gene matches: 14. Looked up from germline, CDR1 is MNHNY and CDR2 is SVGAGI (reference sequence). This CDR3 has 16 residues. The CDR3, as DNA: TGTGCCAGCAGTTACGGAGACAGGGTGGATTCCGTAGGCTACACCTTC. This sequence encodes CASSYGDRVDSVGYTF.

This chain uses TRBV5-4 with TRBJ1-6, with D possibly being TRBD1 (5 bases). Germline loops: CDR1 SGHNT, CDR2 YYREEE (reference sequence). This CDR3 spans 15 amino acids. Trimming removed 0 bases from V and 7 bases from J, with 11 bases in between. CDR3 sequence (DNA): TGTGCCAGCAGCTTGGGGCAGGGAGAAAATTCACCCCTCCACTTT. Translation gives CASSLGQGENSPLHF.

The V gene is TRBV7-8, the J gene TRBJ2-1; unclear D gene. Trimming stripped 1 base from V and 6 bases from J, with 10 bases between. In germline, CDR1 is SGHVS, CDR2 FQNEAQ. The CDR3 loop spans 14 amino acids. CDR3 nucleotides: TGTGCCAGCAGCTTAGGGGCAGGTACCAATGAGCAGTTCTTC. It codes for CASSLGAGTNEQFF.

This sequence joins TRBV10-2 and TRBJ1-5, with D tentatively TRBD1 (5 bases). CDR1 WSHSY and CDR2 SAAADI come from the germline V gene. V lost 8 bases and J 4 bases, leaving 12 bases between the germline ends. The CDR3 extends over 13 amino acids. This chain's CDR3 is CASGAGANQPQHF. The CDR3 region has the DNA TGCGCCAGCGGTGCCGGGGCGAATCAGCCCCAGCATTTT.

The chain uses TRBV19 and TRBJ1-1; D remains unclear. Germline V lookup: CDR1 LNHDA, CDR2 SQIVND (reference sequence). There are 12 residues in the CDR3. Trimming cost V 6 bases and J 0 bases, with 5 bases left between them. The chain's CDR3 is CASRMMNTEAFF. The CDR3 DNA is TGTGCCAGTAGAATGATGAACACTGAAGCTTTCTTT.

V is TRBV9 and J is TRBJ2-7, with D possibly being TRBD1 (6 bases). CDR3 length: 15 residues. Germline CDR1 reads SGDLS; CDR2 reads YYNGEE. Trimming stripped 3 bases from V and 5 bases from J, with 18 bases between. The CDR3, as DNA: TGTGCCAGCAGCGCCCACAGGGAAGGGACGAACGAGCAGTACTTC. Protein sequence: CASSAHREGTNEQYF.

The CDR3 DNA reads TGTGCCAGCAGCTTGGCTGGCAGCCTGGCTGCTCGCTACACCTTC. Residues: CASSLAGSLAARYTF. This rearrangement joins TRBV5-4 to TRBJ1-2; D remains ambiguous. Germline-derived CDR1 and CDR2 are SGHNT and YYREEE (reference sequence). Trimming shortened V by 0 bases and J by 9 bases, and 18 bases separated the two germline ends. There are 15 residues in the CDR3.

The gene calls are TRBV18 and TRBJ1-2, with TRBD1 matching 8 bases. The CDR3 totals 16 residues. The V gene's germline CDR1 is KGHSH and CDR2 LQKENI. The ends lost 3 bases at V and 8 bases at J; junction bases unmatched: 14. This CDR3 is CASSPSTGEATGGYTF. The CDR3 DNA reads TGTGCCAGCTCACCTTCGACAGGGGAGGCCACGGGGGGCTACACCTTC.

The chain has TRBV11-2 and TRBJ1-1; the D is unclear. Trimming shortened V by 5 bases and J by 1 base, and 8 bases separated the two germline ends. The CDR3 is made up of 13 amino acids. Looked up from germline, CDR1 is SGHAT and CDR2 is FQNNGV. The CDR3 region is CASSTQKNTEAFF. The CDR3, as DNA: TGTGCCAGCAGCACACAGAAGAACACTGAAGCTTTCTTT.

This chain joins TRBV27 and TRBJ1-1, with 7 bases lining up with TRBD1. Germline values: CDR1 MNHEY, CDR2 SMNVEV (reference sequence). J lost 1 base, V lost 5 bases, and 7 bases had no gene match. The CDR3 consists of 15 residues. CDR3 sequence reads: CASSPQTGWNTEAFF. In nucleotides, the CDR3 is TGTGCCAGCAGTCCACAGACAGGGTGGAACACTGAAGCTTTCTTT.

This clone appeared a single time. CDR3 in amino acids: CASSQKGQALTEAFF. The CDR3 nucleotides are TGCGCCAGCAGCCAGAAAGGTCAGGCTTTGACTGAAGCTTTCTTT. This chain uses TRBV4-3 with TRBJ1-1; D gene unclear. There are 15 residues in the CDR3. V lost 3 bases and J lost 5, with 16 bases in between. CDR1 is LGHNA and CDR2 is YSLEER in the germline V gene.

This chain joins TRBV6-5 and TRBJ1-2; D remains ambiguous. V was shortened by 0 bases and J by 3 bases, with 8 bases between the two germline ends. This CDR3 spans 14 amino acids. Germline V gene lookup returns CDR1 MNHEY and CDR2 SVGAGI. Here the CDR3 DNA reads TGTGCCAGCAGTTACTCCCGGGCGGACTATGGCTACACCTTC. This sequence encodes CASSYSRADYGYTF.

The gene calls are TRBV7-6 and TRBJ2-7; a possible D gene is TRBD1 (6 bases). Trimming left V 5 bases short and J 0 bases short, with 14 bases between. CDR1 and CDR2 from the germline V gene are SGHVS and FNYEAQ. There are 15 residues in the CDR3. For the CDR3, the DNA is TGTGCCAGCAGCGACAGGAGAACAGACTCCTACGAGCAGTACTTC. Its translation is CASSDRRTDSYEQYF.

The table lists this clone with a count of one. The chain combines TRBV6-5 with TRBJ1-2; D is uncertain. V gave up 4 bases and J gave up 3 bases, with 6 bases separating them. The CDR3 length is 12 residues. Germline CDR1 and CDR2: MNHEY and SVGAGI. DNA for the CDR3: TGTGCCAGCAGTTGGACGGACTATGGCTACACCTTC. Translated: CASSWTDYGYTF.

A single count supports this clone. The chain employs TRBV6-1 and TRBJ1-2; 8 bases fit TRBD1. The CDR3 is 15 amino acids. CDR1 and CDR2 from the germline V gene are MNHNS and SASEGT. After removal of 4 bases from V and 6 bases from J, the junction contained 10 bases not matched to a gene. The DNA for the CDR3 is TGTGCCAGCAGTGGTCTGACAGGGGAACGGAATGGCTACACCTTC. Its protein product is CASSGLTGERNGYTF.

CDR3 loop: CASSLYRAEPLHF. CDR3 sequence (DNA): TGTGCCAGCAGCTTATATAGGGCGGAACCCCTCCACTTT. This chain joins TRBV7-2 and TRBJ1-6, with D hard to call. The CDR3 loop spans 13 amino acids. Trimming took 2 bases from V and 12 from J, leaving 11 bases between them. CDR1 SGHTA and CDR2 FQGNSA come from the germline V gene.

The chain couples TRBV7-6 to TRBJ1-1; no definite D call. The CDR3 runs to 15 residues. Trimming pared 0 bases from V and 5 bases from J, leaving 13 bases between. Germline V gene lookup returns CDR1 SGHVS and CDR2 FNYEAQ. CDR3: CASSLAPSPGTEAFF. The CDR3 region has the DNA TGTGCCAGCAGCTTAGCGCCCTCACCCGGTACTGAAGCTTTCTTT.

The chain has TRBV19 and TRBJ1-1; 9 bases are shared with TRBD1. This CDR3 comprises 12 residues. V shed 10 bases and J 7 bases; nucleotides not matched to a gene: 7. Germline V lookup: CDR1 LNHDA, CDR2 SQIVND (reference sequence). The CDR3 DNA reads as TGTGCCACTAGAGACAGGGGGGTTGAAGCTTTCTTT. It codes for CATRDRGVEAFF.

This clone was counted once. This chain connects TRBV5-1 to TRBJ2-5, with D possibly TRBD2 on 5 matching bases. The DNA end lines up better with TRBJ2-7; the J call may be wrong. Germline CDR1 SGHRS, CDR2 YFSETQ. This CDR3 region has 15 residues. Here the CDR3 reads CASSLALEASYEQYF. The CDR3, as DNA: TGCGCCAGCAGCTTGGCCTTGGAGGCGTCCTACGAGCAGTACTTC.

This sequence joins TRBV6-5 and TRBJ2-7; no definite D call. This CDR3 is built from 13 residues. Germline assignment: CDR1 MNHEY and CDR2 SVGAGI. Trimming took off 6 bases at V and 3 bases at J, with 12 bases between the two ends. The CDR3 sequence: CASSKIPGYEQYF. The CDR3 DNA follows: TGTGCCAGCAGCAAAATTCCCGGCTACGAGCAGTACTTC.

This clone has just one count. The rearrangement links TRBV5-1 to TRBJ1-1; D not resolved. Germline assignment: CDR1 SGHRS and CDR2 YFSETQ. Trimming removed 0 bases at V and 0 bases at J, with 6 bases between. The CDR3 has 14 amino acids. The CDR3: CASSLDRLNTEAFF. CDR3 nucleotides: TGCGCCAGCAGCTTGGATAGACTGAACACTGAAGCTTTCTTT. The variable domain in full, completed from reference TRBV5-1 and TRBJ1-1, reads KAGVTQTPRYLIKTRGQQVTLSCSPISGHRSVSWYQQTPGQGLQFLFEYFSETQRNKGNFPGRFSGRQFSNSRSEMNVSTLELGDSALYLCASSLDRLNTEAFFGQGTRLTVV.

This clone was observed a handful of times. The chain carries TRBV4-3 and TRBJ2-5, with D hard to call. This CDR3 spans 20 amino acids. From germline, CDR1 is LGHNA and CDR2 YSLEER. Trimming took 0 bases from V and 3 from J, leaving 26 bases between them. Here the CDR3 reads CASSQEGQHADLATEETQYF. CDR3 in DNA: TGCGCCAGCAGCCAAGAAGGTCAGCATGCTGATCTGGCAACAGAAGAGACCCAGTACTTC.

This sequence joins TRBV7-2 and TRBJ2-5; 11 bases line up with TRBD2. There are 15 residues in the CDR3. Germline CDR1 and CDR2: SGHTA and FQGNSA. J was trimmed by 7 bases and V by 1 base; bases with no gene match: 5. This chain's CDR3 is CASSLDSGGAGTQYF. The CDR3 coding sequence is TGTGCCAGCAGCTTAGATAGCGGGGGGGCCGGGACCCAGTACTTC.

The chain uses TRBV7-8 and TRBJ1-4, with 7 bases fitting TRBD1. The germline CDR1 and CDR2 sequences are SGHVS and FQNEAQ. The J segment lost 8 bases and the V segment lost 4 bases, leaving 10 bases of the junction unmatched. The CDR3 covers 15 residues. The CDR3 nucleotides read TGTGCCAGCAGCTCCGGACAGGCGGTGTGGGAAAAACTGTTTTTT. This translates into CASSSGQAVWEKLFF.

Here the CDR3 reads CASSQDRGSLNYGYTF. The CDR3 DNA follows: TGCGCCAGCAGCCAAGATCGCGGGTCTCTAAACTATGGCTACACCTTC. V gene TRBV4-3 combines with J gene TRBJ1-2, with D uncertain. V lost 0 bases, J lost 2 bases, and 13 bases lay in between. The CDR3 length is 16 residues. From germline, CDR1 is LGHNA and CDR2 YSLEER.